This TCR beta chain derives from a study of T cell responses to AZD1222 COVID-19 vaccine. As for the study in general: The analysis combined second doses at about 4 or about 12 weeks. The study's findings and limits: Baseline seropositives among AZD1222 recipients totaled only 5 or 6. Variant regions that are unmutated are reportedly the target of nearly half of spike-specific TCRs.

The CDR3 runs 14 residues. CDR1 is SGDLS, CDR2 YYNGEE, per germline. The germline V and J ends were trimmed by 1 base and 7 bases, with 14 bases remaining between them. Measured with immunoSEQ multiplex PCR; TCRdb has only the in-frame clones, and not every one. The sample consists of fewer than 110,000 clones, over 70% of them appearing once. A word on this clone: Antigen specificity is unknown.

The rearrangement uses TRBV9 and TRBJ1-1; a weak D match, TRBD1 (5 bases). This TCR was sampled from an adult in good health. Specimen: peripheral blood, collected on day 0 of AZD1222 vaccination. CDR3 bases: TGTGCCAGCAGCGTACAATACCGGGACGGTGAAGCTTTCTTT. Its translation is CASSVQYRDGEAFF.